Given below is one T cell receptor beta chain in context. Profiled with immunoSEQ multiplex PCR; TCRdb holds only in-frame clones, not every one. The sample has about 40,000 clones, 94% seen once; the top ten hold roughly 1.7%. The sample is drawn from a study of T cell changes during pregnancy in multiple sclerosis. This CDR3 is 15 amino acids long. V dropped 3 bases and J dropped 4; count of bases not matched to a gene: 6. From germline, CDR1 is MRHNA and CDR2 SNTAGT. The sequencing used peripheral blood, collected in the third trimester of pregnancy. The TCR comes from a female donor with multiple sclerosis, enrolled in a pregnancy study. The chain joins TRBV6-4 to TRBJ2-3; 8 bases align to TRBD2. CDR3 sequence: CASSERAGVSDTQYF. The DNA of the CDR3 is TGTGCCAGCAGTGAGAGAGCGGGAGTTTCAGATACGCAGTATTTT.